The rows below give T cell receptor beta chains drawn from one sample of a study of OX40 agonist ivuxolimab in advanced cancers. Profiling relied on immunoSEQ multiplex PCR, and the TCRdb table lists in-frame clones only, not all of them. Of some 45,000 clones listed, approximately 86% are singletons. The specimen was CD4+ or CD8+ T cells sorted from blood, collected in a trial of the OX40 agonist ivuxolimab. The origin of the receptors is an adult with an advanced solid tumor such as melanoma, head and neck, liver or kidney cancer. CDR3s include the opening cysteine and the closing phenylalanine or tryptophan. D genes are given only for firm matches. Only some rows state a clone size, as once, few, many or a class for expanded clones.

V: TRBV7-6
size: once
J: TRBJ2-3
D: TRBD1
CDR3: CASSPGQGGTHITDTQYF
DNA: TGTGCCAGCAGCCCCGGACAGGGAGGCACTCACATCACAGATACGCAGTATTTT

V: TRBV15
size: few
J: TRBJ2-7
D: TRBD1
CDR3: CATSGDRASYEQYF
DNA: TGTGCCACCAGCGGAGACAGGGCGTCCTACGAGCAGTACTTC

V: TRBV19
size: .
J: TRBJ1-1
D: .
CDR3: CASSPSMNTEAFF
DNA: TGTGCCAGTAGTCCTTCCATGAACACTGAAGCTTTCTTT

V: TRBV10-3
size: .
J: TRBJ1-5
D: .
CDR3: CVINPGEGQPQHF
DNA: TGTGTCATCAATCCAGGGGAGGGACAGCCCCAGCATTTT

V: TRBV4-1
size: .
J: TRBJ1-2
D: .
CDR3: CASSQDPGTGYGYTF
DNA: TGCGCCAGCAGCCAAGACCCAGGGACGGGCTATGGCTACACCTTC

V: TRBV7-9
size: .
J: TRBJ2-4
D: TRBD1
CDR3: CASSLTGQGGKNIQYF
DNA: TGTGCCAGCAGCTTAACCGGACAGGGCGGCAAAAACATTCAGTACTTC

V: TRBV11-1
size: .
J: TRBJ2-2
D: .
CDR3: CASSLGRGSVTGELFF
DNA: TGTGCCAGCAGCTTAGGCAGGGGTTCGGTGACCGGGGAGCTGTTTTTT

V: TRBV6-5
size: .
J: TRBJ1-2
D: .
CDR3: CASSYPRGEGAYGYTF
DNA: TGTGCCAGCAGTTACCCACGGGGTGAAGGGGCATATGGCTACACCTTC

V: TRBV4-3
size: .
J: TRBJ2-1
D: .
CDR3: CASSQDRVGEYEQFF
DNA: TGCGCCAGCAGCCAAGATAGAGTAGGGGAATATGAGCAGTTCTTC

V: TRBV28
size: .
J: TRBJ1-5
D: .
CDR3: CASRNRVSNQPQHF
DNA: TGTGCCAGCAGGAACAGGGTTAGCAATCAGCCCCAGCATTTT

V: TRBV2
size: .
J: TRBJ2-2
D: .
CDR3: CASTPGGGGTGELFF
DNA: TGTGCCAGCACTCCAGGGGGCGGGGGCACCGGGGAGCTGTTTTTT

V: TRBV19
size: .
J: TRBJ2-3
D: .
CDR3: CASSQHYTQYF
DNA: TGTGCCAGCTCCCAGCACTATACGCAGTATTTT

V: TRBV6-5
size: .
J: TRBJ1-5
D: .
CDR3: CASSDSVDSNQPQHF
DNA: TGTGCCAGCAGTGACTCGGTGGATAGCAATCAGCCCCAGCATTTT

V: TRBV7-8
size: .
J: TRBJ1-2
D: TRBD1
CDR3: CASSLAGTGYGYTF
DNA: TGTGCCAGCAGCTTAGCCGGGACAGGGTATGGCTACACCTTC

V: TRBV27
size: .
J: TRBJ2-2
D: .
CDR3: CASSIIANTGELFF
DNA: TGTGCCAGCAGTATAATAGCGAACACCGGGGAGCTGTTTTTT

V: TRBV9
size: .
J: TRBJ2-2
D: .
CDR3: CASSVGLNTGELFF
DNA: TGTGCCAGCAGCGTCGGACTTAACACCGGGGAGCTGTTTTTT

V: TRBV4-1
size: .
J: TRBJ1-1
D: .
CDR3: CASSPRNSQGSEAFF
DNA: TGCGCCAGCAGCCCCAGAAATAGCCAAGGGTCTGAAGCTTTCTTT

V: TRBV29-1
size: .
J: TRBJ2-1
D: .
CDR3: CSVQGGSYNEQFF
DNA: TGCAGCGTCCAGGGGGGCTCCTACAATGAGCAGTTCTTC

V: TRBV15
size: .
J: TRBJ2-4
D: .
CDR3: CATSTGNGPKNIQYF
DNA: TGTGCCACCAGTACAGGGAACGGGCCCAAAAACATTCAGTACTTC

V: TRBV7-6
size: .
J: TRBJ2-1
D: .
CDR3: CASSSPNNEQFF
DNA: TGTGCCAGCAGCTCCCCTAACAATGAGCAGTTCTTC

V: TRBV27
size: .
J: TRBJ1-5
D: TRBD1
CDR3: CASSRQGSNQPQHF
DNA: TGTGCCAGCAGTAGACAGGGTAGCAATCAGCCCCAGCATTTT

V: TRBV27
size: .
J: TRBJ2-1
D: TRBD2
CDR3: CASSLLREGLYNEQFF
DNA: TGTGCCAGCAGTTTATTGCGGGAGGGCCTCTACAATGAGCAGTTCTTC

V: TRBV7-8
size: .
J: TRBJ2-5
D: TRBD1
CDR3: CASRNWGQGQETQYF
DNA: TGTGCCAGCAGGAATTGGGGACAGGGCCAAGAGACCCAGTACTTC

V: TRBV4-1
size: .
J: TRBJ2-1
D: TRBD2
CDR3: CASSLGVSGKWDEQFF
DNA: TGCGCCAGCAGCCTGGGCGTGAGCGGGAAATGGGATGAGCAGTTCTTC

V: TRBV10-2
size: .
J: TRBJ1-2
D: .
CDR3: CASSESVGGYGYTF
DNA: TGCGCCAGCAGTGAGTCCGTGGGAGGCTATGGCTACACCTTC

V: TRBV18
size: .
J: TRBJ2-5
D: .
CDR3: CASSPTNQETQYF
DNA: TGTGCCAGCTCACCTACGAACCAAGAGACCCAGTACTTC

V: TRBV28
size: .
J: TRBJ2-6
D: TRBD1
CDR3: CASSLVTGDGANVLTF
DNA: TGTGCCAGCAGTTTAGTGACAGGGGATGGGGCCAACGTCCTGACTTTC

V: TRBV9
size: .
J: TRBJ2-1
D: .
CDR3: CASSALLGDEQFF
DNA: TGTGCCAGCAGCGCCCTTTTAGGGGATGAGCAGTTCTTC

V: TRBV9
size: .
J: TRBJ2-3
D: .
CDR3: CASSVGDEGGTDTQYF
DNA: TGTGCCAGCAGCGTAGGTGACGAAGGGGGCACAGATACGCAGTATTTT

V: TRBV6-5
size: .
J: TRBJ2-1
D: .
CDR3: CASSPLGYHEQFF
DNA: TGTGCCAGCAGTCCCCTCGGGTACCATGAGCAGTTCTTC

V: TRBV29-1
size: once
J: TRBJ2-1
D: TRBD2
CDR3: CSVDRTSGRHEQFF
DNA: TGCAGCGTTGACCGGACTAGCGGGAGGCATGAGCAGTTCTTC

V: TRBV6-5
size: .
J: TRBJ2-5
D: TRBD2
CDR3: CASSLASGRETQYF
DNA: TGTGCCAGCAGTCTAGCGAGCGGGAGAGAGACCCAGTACTTC

V: TRBV27
size: once
J: TRBJ2-7
D: .
CDR3: CASSLSGASSYEQYF
DNA: TGTGCCAGCAGTTTATCCGGCGCGAGCTCCTACGAGCAGTACTTC

V: TRBV7-9
size: once
J: TRBJ1-1
D: TRBD1
CDR3: CASSPRTGSRGGTEAFF
DNA: TGTGCCAGCAGCCCCCGGACAGGGAGTCGGGGCGGGACTGAAGCTTTCTTT

V: TRBV29-1
size: .
J: TRBJ1-1
D: TRBD1
CDR3: CSVDGTANTEAFF
DNA: TGCAGCGTTGACGGGACAGCGAACACTGAAGCTTTCTTT

V: TRBV6-1
size: .
J: TRBJ2-3
D: TRBD2
CDR3: CASSDLAGSGDTQYF
DNA: TGTGCCAGCAGTGACCTAGCGGGGAGCGGAGATACGCAGTATTTT

V: TRBV2
size: .
J: TRBJ1-1
D: .
CDR3: CASSHAQGDTEAFF
DNA: TGTGCCAGCAGTCACGCCCAGGGTGACACTGAAGCTTTCTTT

V: TRBV27
size: once
J: TRBJ2-7
D: .
CDR3: CASSPLASLVYEQYF
DNA: TGTGCCAGCAGTCCCCTTGCGTCACTGGTCTACGAGCAGTACTTC

V: TRBV19
size: .
J: TRBJ2-1
D: TRBD2
CDR3: CASSIGLAVYNEQFF
DNA: TGTGCCAGTAGTATAGGACTAGCAGTTTACAATGAGCAGTTCTTC

V: TRBV9
size: .
J: TRBJ2-2
D: TRBD2
CDR3: CASSDGLAGSTGTGELFF
DNA: TGTGCCAGCAGCGACGGACTAGCGGGGTCGACGGGGACCGGGGAGCTGTTTTTT

V: TRBV11-2
size: .
J: TRBJ1-2
D: .
CDR3: CASSLVGQGYGYTF
DNA: TGTGCCAGCAGCTTAGTCGGCCAAGGCTATGGCTACACCTTC

V: TRBV5-1
size: .
J: TRBJ1-1
D: TRBD1
CDR3: CASSSGQGSMAEAFF
DNA: TGCGCCAGCAGCAGCGGACAGGGATCAATGGCTGAAGCTTTCTTT

V: TRBV4-1
size: .
J: TRBJ2-3
D: .
CDR3: CASSQASRSTDTQYF
DNA: TGCGCCAGCAGCCAGGCAAGTAGGAGCACAGATACGCAGTATTTT

V: TRBV29-1
size: .
J: TRBJ1-2
D: .
CDR3: CSVVPTESYGYTF
DNA: TGCAGCGTTGTACCGACGGAATCCTATGGCTACACCTTC

V: TRBV7-9
size: .
J: TRBJ1-2
D: TRBD1
CDR3: CASRNLPGTDYGYTF
DNA: TGTGCCAGCAGGAATTTACCCGGGACAGACTATGGCTACACCTTC

V: TRBV7-2
size: .
J: TRBJ2-1
D: TRBD2
CDR3: CASSLSGLAGYNEQFF
DNA: TGTGCCAGCAGCCTGTCGGGGCTAGCGGGGTACAATGAGCAGTTCTTC

V: TRBV19
size: .
J: TRBJ2-6
D: .
CDR3: CASSPGVAGANVLTF
DNA: TGTGCCAGTAGTCCGGGGGTTGCTGGGGCCAACGTCCTGACTTTC

V: TRBV10-3
size: .
J: TRBJ1-2
D: .
CDR3: CAIGPGGAYGYTF
DNA: TGTGCCATCGGACCCGGGGGGGCCTATGGCTACACCTTC

V: TRBV19
size: .
J: TRBJ1-1
D: .
CDR3: CASSTYTEAFF
DNA: TGTGCCAGTAGTACCTACACTGAAGCTTTCTTT

V: TRBV6-5
size: .
J: TRBJ1-4
D: .
CDR3: CASSPSWGAGEKLFF
DNA: TGTGCCAGCAGTCCATCGTGGGGCGCAGGGGAAAAACTGTTTTTT

V: TRBV7-9
size: .
J: TRBJ1-3
D: .
CDR3: CASSESTGSSGNTIYF
DNA: TGTGCCAGCAGCGAATCAACCGGTTCCTCTGGAAACACCATATATTTT

V: TRBV7-9
size: .
J: TRBJ2-5
D: TRBD2
CDR3: CASSLLGLAGEETQYF
DNA: TGTGCCAGCAGCTTATTAGGACTAGCGGGAGAAGAGACCCAGTACTTC

V: TRBV28
size: .
J: TRBJ2-7
D: .
CDR3: CASTSVSYEQYF
DNA: TGTGCCAGCACTAGCGTCTCCTACGAGCAGTACTTC

V: TRBV15
size: .
J: TRBJ1-5
D: TRBD1
CDR3: CATTNPFGGQNYSNQPQHF
DNA: TGTGCCACCACTAATCCGTTCGGGGGACAGAACTATAGCAATCAGCCCCAGCATTTT

V: TRBV27
size: .
J: TRBJ2-7
D: .
CDR3: CASSLSAGYEQYF
DNA: TGTGCCAGCAGTTTGTCCGCCGGGTACGAGCAGTACTTC